Presented here are 21 T cell receptor beta chains from one specimen sequenced in a study of shared clonotypes between healthy human individuals. CD45RO negativity and positive selection for CCR7 defined naive CD8 cells, a population that excluded terminally differentiated effector memory CD45RA+ cells. Clones were read by immunoSEQ multiplex PCR, and TCRdb kept only the in-frame ones, dropping some. Of about 1,800,000 clones in the sample, over 85% were seen once. Sequencing was carried out using naive CD8+ T cells sorted from blood. The receptor source for this set is a man aged 18 to 29 in good health.

The chain joins TRBV19 to TRBJ2-2; TRBD2 is a possible D gene (5 bases). Germline V CDR1 and CDR2: LNHDA, SQIVND (reference sequence). The CDR3 is 13 residues long. Trimming shortened V by 5 bases and J by 6 bases, and 10 bases separated the two germline ends. CDR3 in amino acids: CASSYTLAGELFF. For the CDR3, the DNA is TGTGCCAGTAGTTATACACTAGCCGGGGAGCTGTTTTTT.

This clone occurred once. Other DNA sequences in the same sample also yield this CDR3. CDR3 loop: CASSLVAGELFF. The CDR3 region has the DNA TGTGCCAGCAGCTTGGTCGCCGGGGAGCTGTTTTTT. V gene TRBV5-4 combines with J gene TRBJ2-2, with no clear D. The germline gives CDR1 SGHNT, CDR2 YYREEE (reference sequence). The CDR3 is made up of 12 amino acids. V gave up 0 bases and J gave up 6 bases, with 3 bases separating them.

V is TRBV7-2 and J is TRBJ2-7, with 7 bases aligning to TRBD2. The germline CDR1 and CDR2 sequences are SGHTA and FQGNSA. The CDR3 has 15 amino acids. The J segment lost 7 bases and the V segment lost 1 base, leaving 10 bases of the junction unmatched. The CDR3 DNA reads TGTGCCAGCAGCTTAGAACTAGCGATCTCGGCAGAGCAGTACTTC. This gives the protein CASSLELAISAEQYF.

This rearrangement joins TRBV9 to TRBJ2-1, with 10 positions matching TRBD2. CDR3 size: 16 residues. V shed 3 bases and J 8 bases; nucleotides not matched to a gene: 11. Germline CDR1 and CDR2: SGDLS and YYNGEE. The CDR3: CASSGISGGPLYEQFF. CDR3 nucleotide sequence: TGTGCCAGCAGCGGAATTAGCGGGGGGCCCCTTTATGAGCAGTTCTTC. Full variable domain (remainder filled in from reference TRBV9 and TRBJ2-1): DSGVTQTPKHLITATGQRVTLRCSPRSGDLSVYWYQQSLDQGLQFLIQYYNGEERAKGNILERFSAQQFPDLHSELNLSSLELGDSALYFCASSGISGGPLYEQFFGPGTRLTVL.

This chain joins TRBV5-1 and TRBJ1-4; D gene uncertain. The CDR3 has 13 amino acids. The germline gives CDR1 SGHRS, CDR2 YFSETQ. The germline V and J ends were trimmed by 1 base and 8 bases, with 9 bases remaining between them. The CDR3 is CASSLNYNEKLFF. The CDR3 DNA follows: TGCGCCAGCAGCTTGAACTATAACGAAAAACTGTTTTTT.

This chain uses TRBV29-1 with TRBJ2-1, with D perhaps being TRBD1 or TRBD2 (5 bases each). Germline V gene lookup returns CDR1 SQVTM and CDR2 ANQGSEA. V shed 3 bases and J shed 9 bases, with 12 bases lying between them. This CDR3 is 12 amino acids long. CDR3 sequence: CSVDGGYGEQFF. DNA of the CDR3: TGCAGCGTTGATGGGGGTTATGGTGAGCAGTTCTTC.

About this clone itself: The sample contains more than one DNA sequence encoding this CDR3. The chain joins TRBV29-1 to TRBJ2-3; D call uncertain. The CDR3 has 10 amino acids. Germline assignment: CDR1 SQVTM and CDR2 ANQGSEA. V was pared by 4 bases and J by 6 bases, with 5 bases between. Here the CDR3 DNA reads TGCAGCGTTGTATCCGATACGCAGTATTTT. It is translated as CSVVSDTQYF.

CDR3 DNA sequence: TGTGCCAGCAGCGCAGTCCTCATGAACACTGAAGCTTTCTTT. The encoded protein is CASSAVLMNTEAFF. The rearrangement uses TRBV7-9 and TRBJ1-1; D ambiguous. The length of the CDR3 is 14 residues. Germline lookup yields CDR1 SEHNR and CDR2 FQNEAQ (reference sequence). Trimming removed 5 bases at V and 0 bases at J, with 10 bases between. Together with reference TRBV7-9 and TRBJ1-1, the CDR3 gives the full variable domain: DTGVSQNPRHKITKRGQNVTFRCDPISEHNRLYWYRQTLGQGPEFLTYFQNEAQLEKSRLLSDRFSAERPKGSFSTLEIQRTEQGDSAMYLCASSAVLMNTEAFFGQGTRLTVV.

This chain uses TRBV2 with TRBJ1-5; D uncertain. The CDR3 totals 15 residues. The V and J ends lost 5 bases and 0 bases respectively, with 11 bases between them. CDR1 is SNHLY, CDR2 FYNNEI, per germline. The CDR3 here is CASSLGIHSNQPQHF. The CDR3 nucleotides are TGTGCCAGCAGTCTGGGAATCCATAGCAATCAGCCCCAGCATTTT.

This chain links TRBV27 with TRBJ2-3; D is uncertain. Germline V gene sequence: CDR1 MNHEY, CDR2 SMNVEV (reference sequence). The V and J ends lost 1 base and 1 base respectively, with 15 bases between them. This CDR3 has 17 residues. The CDR3 sequence: CASSLWSGLYGTDTQYF. The CDR3 DNA sequence: TGTGCCAGCAGTTTATGGTCAGGCTTATATGGCACAGATACGCAGTATTTT.

V and J are TRBV13 and TRBJ2-2; D not resolved. The CDR3 covers 16 residues. Germline CDR1 and CDR2: PRHDT and FYEKMQ (reference sequence). Trimming cost V 6 bases and J 5 bases, with 19 bases left between them. This CDR3 is CASRVSLFGNTGELFF. CDR3 nucleotide sequence: TGTGCCAGCAGAGTTTCCCTCTTTGGGAATACCGGGGAGCTGTTTTTT.

This sequence joins TRBV7-9 and TRBJ2-7, with D perhaps being TRBD1 or TRBD2 (5 bases each). Trimming left V 1 base short and J 6 bases short, with 13 bases between. Germline assignment: CDR1 SEHNR and CDR2 FQNEAQ (reference sequence). The CDR3 has 14 residues. Here the CDR3 DNA reads TGTGCCAGCAGCTTAGGGGGGACCCGTGGCGAGCAGTACTTC. Translated: CASSLGGTRGEQYF. Full variable domain (outside the CDR3, taken from reference TRBV7-9 and TRBJ2-7): DTGVSQNPRHKITKRGQNVTFRCDPISEHNRLYWYRQTLGQGPEFLTYFQNEAQLEKSRLLSDRFSAERPKGSFSTLEIQRTEQGDSAMYLCASSLGGTRGEQYFGPGTRLTVT.

The rearrangement uses TRBV11-2 and TRBJ1-3; D is ambiguous. The CDR3 is 14 residues long. Looked up from germline, CDR1 is SGHAT and CDR2 is FQNNGV. Trimming pared 5 bases from V and 2 bases from J, leaving 10 bases between. The CDR3 spells CASSPSVAGNTIYF. CDR3 DNA sequence: TGTGCCAGCAGCCCTAGTGTTGCTGGAAACACCATATATTTT. Together with reference TRBV11-2 and TRBJ1-3, the CDR3 gives the full variable domain: EAGVAQSPRYKIIEKRQSVAFWCNPISGHATLYWYQQILGQGPKLLIQFQNNGVVDDSQLPKDRFSAERLKGVDSTLKIQPAKLEDSAVYLCASSPSVAGNTIYFGEGSWLTVV.

The CDR3 region is CASSYSEGAWGYTF. CDR3 bases: TGTGCCAGCAGTTACTCGGAGGGGGCTTGGGGCTACACCTTC. The chain recombines TRBV6-5 with TRBJ1-2; 7 nucleotides agree with TRBD1. V lost 0 bases, J lost 8 bases, and 6 bases stayed unmatched. This CDR3 has 14 amino acids. Germline CDR1 reads MNHEY; CDR2 reads SVGAGI.

This clone came up once. V gene TRBV6-5 combines with J gene TRBJ2-7; 9 bases align to TRBD2. This CDR3 comprises 15 residues. V dropped 7 bases and J dropped 4; count of bases not matched to a gene: 11. CDR1 MNHEY and CDR2 SVGAGI come from the germline V gene. CDR3 in amino acids: CASIPLTSGPYEQYF. CDR3 DNA: TGTGCCAGCATCCCTTTGACTAGCGGACCTTACGAGCAGTACTTC.

The chain uses TRBV30 and TRBJ2-3, with 10 bases fitting TRBD2. CDR1 GTSNPN and CDR2 SVGIG come from the germline V gene (reference sequence). This CDR3 is 18 amino acids long. J lost 2 bases, V lost 1 base, and 12 bases had no gene match. The CDR3 spells CAWSASSGGRKLTDTQYF. CDR3 coding DNA: TGTGCCTGGAGTGCTAGTAGCGGGGGGCGCAAACTCACAGATACGCAGTATTTT.

V and J are TRBV4-1 and TRBJ2-7; 7 bases are shared with TRBD1. Germline V CDR1 and CDR2: MGHRA, YSYEKL. CDR3 length: 14 residues. Losses at the gene ends were 1 base for V and 3 bases for J; bases not matched to a gene: 3. CDR3 amino acids: CASSQVGQVYEQYF. The CDR3 DNA reads TGCGCCAGCAGCCAAGTTGGACAGGTCTACGAGCAGTACTTC.

The chain couples TRBV30 to TRBJ1-6; D is ambiguous. Trimming took 2 bases from V and 7 from J, leaving 6 bases between them. The CDR3 is 12 amino acids. CDR1 is GTSNPN, CDR2 SVGIG, per germline (reference sequence). The CDR3 DNA follows: TGTGCCTGGAGTCTCCTCAATTCACCCCTCCACTTT. This codes for CAWSLLNSPLHF.

The chain employs TRBV2 and TRBJ2-2, with D possibly being TRBD2 (6 bases). Germline V CDR1 and CDR2: SNHLY, FYNNEI. Between the trimmed V and J ends, which lost 10 bases and 7 bases, there was a span of 22 bases. The CDR3 runs to 15 residues. The CDR3 loop reads CATGPGTRGVGELFF. CDR3 coding DNA: TGTGCCACCGGACCCGGGACCCGCGGGGTCGGGGAGCTGTTTTTT.

V is TRBV7-9 and J is TRBJ1-3; tentative D call: TRBD1 (6 bases). The CDR3 consists of 12 residues. Germline lookup yields CDR1 SEHNR and CDR2 FQNEAQ (reference sequence). Trimming left V 11 bases short and J 2 bases short, with 10 bases between. CDR3 DNA: TGTGCCGGCGGGGGCACTGGAAACACCATATATTTT. Its translation: CAGGGTGNTIYF.

The CDR3 loop reads CASSLAREGENTEAFF. Here the CDR3 DNA reads TGTGCCAGCAGCTTAGCGCGGGAGGGGGAGAACACTGAAGCTTTCTTT. This sequence joins TRBV7-8 and TRBJ1-1; perhaps TRBD1 as D (6 bases). In germline, CDR1 is SGHVS, CDR2 FQNEAQ. Trimming took 0 bases from V and 1 from J, leaving 12 bases between them. The CDR3 extends over 16 amino acids.